The T cell receptor (beta chain) under discussion was sequenced for a study of human T cells and chemical hapten exposure. Study-wide context: Sensitization involved placing 2% DPC onto an approximately 2 cm by approximately 2 cm region of upper inner arm skin. Yields of TCR per sample differed, chiefly owing to small differences in pooled library volume.

TCRdb reprocessed the RACE reads via MiXCR and lists one record per CDR3 protein. This sample carries more than 100,000 distinct CDR3 sequences, 12% to 15% of them seen once, and the ten largest clones take 0.92%. Stated time point: patch test 1, 2 weeks after DPC sensitization. Treatment: therapeutic diphenylcyclopropenone sensitization with weekly scalp DPC. The study enrolled 18 to 70-year-old alopecia patients suitable for DPC. Study observations and caveats: Donors had alopecia, so their immune response may differ from healthy people's.

Concerning this clonotype: Its target is unknown.

The sequencing used whole blood, collected in connection with sensitization to the hapten diphenylcyclopropenone (DPC). This TCR was recovered from a man between 18 and 29 years old with alopecia areata. Some clones in this sample may be carry-over from other donors' samples.

The CDR3 DNA reads as TGCAGTGCTAGACGAGGCCGTGAAGCTTTCTTT. It codes for CSARRGREAFF. V usage is TRBV20-1 and J usage is TRBJ1-1; D not certain. CDR1 and CDR2 from the germline V gene are DFQATT and SNEGSKA (reference sequence). V gave up 2 bases and J gave up 7 bases, with 8 bases separating them. The CDR3 has 11 amino acids.